The T cell receptor (beta chain) described here comes from a study of Graves' ophthalmopathy and Graves' hyperthyroidism. RNA transcripts served as template for amplifying TCR beta CDR3 sequences. The library came from an HTBI-primed first-round RT-PCR and a second-round multiplex PCR. TCRdb itself ran the multiplex PCR reads through MiXCR, one entry per CDR3 protein. The data show some 170,000 distinct CDR3 sequences, 30% to 45% seen once. CDR3 length: 15 amino acids. Looked up from germline, CDR1 is LGHNA and CDR2 is YSLEER. V dropped 1 base and J dropped 6; count of bases not matched to a gene: 5. Study findings and constraints: Prediction of ophthalmopathy progression reached 70.59% sensitivity and roughly 72% specificity.

In its sample, this clonotype was seen many times. Its target is not known. This clonotype was obtained from a man aged 25-45 years with Graves' ophthalmopathy. The sample consisted of peripheral blood. This chain uses TRBV4-3 with TRBJ2-2, with 7 bases matching TRBD1. This CDR3 reads CASSQGQGSPGELFF. In DNA form, the CDR3 reads TGCGCCAGCAGCCAAGGACAGGGCTCCCCCGGGGAGCTGTTTTTT.